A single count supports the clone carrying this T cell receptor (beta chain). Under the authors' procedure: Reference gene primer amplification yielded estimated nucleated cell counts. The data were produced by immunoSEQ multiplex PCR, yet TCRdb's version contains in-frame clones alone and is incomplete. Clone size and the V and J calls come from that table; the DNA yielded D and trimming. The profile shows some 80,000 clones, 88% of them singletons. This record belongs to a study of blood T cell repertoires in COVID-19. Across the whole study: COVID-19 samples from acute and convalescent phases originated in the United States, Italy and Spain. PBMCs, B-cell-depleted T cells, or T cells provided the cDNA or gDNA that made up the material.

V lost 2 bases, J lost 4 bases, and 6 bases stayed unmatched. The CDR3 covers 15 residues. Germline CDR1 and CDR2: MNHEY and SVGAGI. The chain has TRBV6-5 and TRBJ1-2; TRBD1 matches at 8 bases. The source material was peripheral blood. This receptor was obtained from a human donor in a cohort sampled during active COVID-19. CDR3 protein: CASSYQGARSYGYTF. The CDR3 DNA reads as TGTGCCAGCAGTTACCAGGGGGCTCGGAGCTATGGCTACACCTTC.